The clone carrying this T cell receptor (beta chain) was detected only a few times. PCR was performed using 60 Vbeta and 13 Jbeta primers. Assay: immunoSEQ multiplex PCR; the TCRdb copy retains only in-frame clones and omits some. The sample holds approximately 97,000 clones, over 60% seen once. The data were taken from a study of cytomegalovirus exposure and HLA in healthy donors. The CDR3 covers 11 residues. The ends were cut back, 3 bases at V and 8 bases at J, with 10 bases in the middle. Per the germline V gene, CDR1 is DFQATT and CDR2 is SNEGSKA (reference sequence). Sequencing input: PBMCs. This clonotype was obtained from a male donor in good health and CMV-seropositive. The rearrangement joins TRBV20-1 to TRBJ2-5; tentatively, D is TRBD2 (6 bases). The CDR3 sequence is CSASLGGTQYF. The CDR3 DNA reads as TGCAGTGCTAGTCTGGGGGGAACCCAGTACTTC.